This T cell receptor (beta chain) was retrieved from a study of vaccination effects on CD4 cells after COVID-19 (dated by TCRdb to between 2022 and 2023). With regard to the full study: Two doses of either the BNT162b2 or the mRNA-1273 mRNA SARS-CoV-2 vaccine were administered to participants. In the study, cultures from other donors were sequenced using the Oncomine TCR Beta short-read assay on an Illumina iSeq 100. Altogether, 10 COVID-19 convalescent patients and a few SARS-CoV-2-naive healthy vaccine recipients made up the full study. SARS-CoV-2 spike-specific CD4+ TCR repertoires from before and after mRNA vaccination were compared in COVID-19 convalescent patients and in infection-naive vaccine recipients.

The CDR3 goes from the cysteine to the phenylalanine over 16 residues. Of the read, only the CDR3 DNA is kept; its 48 bases are in frame from base 1. Ends trimmed: V by 5 bases, J by 0 bases; bases unmatched to a gene: 7. CDR1 SGHTA and CDR2 FQGNSA are derived from the germline V gene. The ViraFEST assay stimulated PBMC with viral peptide pools and then used TCR sequencing to identify antigen-specific CD4+ T cell clonotypes by expansion. After around ten days of culture, CD4+ T cells were isolated with the EasySep CD4+ T cell isolation kit. Negative nucleocapsid antibody results before and after vaccination confirmed that the healthy vaccine recipients had no prior SARS-CoV-2 infection. Some 2 million PBMC per well were cultured in IMDM with around 5.3% human AB serum, 8 to 10 IU/ml IL-2 and gentamicin, plus 10 ug/ml peptides. On days 3 and 7, half of the culture medium was replaced with fresh IL-2-containing medium. Unless noted otherwise, every peptide stimulation condition was grown in triplicate wells. Using Ficoll-Paque Plus gradient centrifugation, PBMC were separated from whole blood and then either used fresh or cryopreserved at -140C. The overlapping peptide pools covered the spike proteins of SARS-CoV-2 as well as those of the common cold coronaviruses HCoV-NL63, HCoV-OC43 and HCoV-229E. The QIAamp micro DNA kit was used to extract genomic DNA from the cultured CD4+ T cells.

Libraries were made using the immunoSEQ multiplex PCR assay. TCR beta CDR3 sequencing was performed on DNA from the cultured, isolated CD4+ T cells. Turning to the authors' computational methods: The analysis removed non-productive TCR sequences, trimmed reads to the CDR3 region, and retained only CDR3s that were 7 or more amino acids long. The MANAFEST web app was used to pick out antigen-specific clonotypes by comparing their expansion in peptide wells with that in reference cultures. To count as positive, a clone had to show expansion at FDR<0.05 compared with the reference and with all other wells, an odds ratio above 5, and a frequency above 0.1% in two replicate wells. A clonotype was called cross-reactive if it was significantly expanded both in SARS-CoV-2 spike wells and in at least one common cold coronavirus spike condition. Levenshtein distance calculated with the stringdist R package was used to assess CDR3 similarity, and unrooted trees were constructed with ape in R 3.6.1. TCRdb limited this immuneACCESS table to in-frame rearrangements with V and J called. A share of clones is missing; checked studies link under half to unresolved V genes, and the rest is unexplained. The DNA was the basis for D and trimming; V, J and clone size are from that table. This sample comprises 25,000 or so clones, approximately 70% of them detected only once. The top ten hold 22% of the sample.

Overall results and qualifications from the work: Marked clonal contraction was observed in both infection-induced and vaccine-induced clones at late post-vaccination timepoints, consistent with waning T cell responses. In healthy vaccine recipients, vaccine-induced clones were almost all SARS-CoV-2 mono-reactive, with only 1 of 255 being cross-reactive with common cold coronaviruses. The study was limited by a small number of convalescent patients and lacked early post-infection timepoints.

Concerning this clone itself: The target of this receptor is not known. No base quality values were provided; no much bigger clone lies one nucleotide off.

The sequence is built from TRBV7-2 and TRBJ2-1; 7 nucleotides in the junction match TRBD1. The sequence came from a human donor who received a COVID-19 vaccine. Specimen: CD4+ T cells from PBMCs cultured with HCoV-NL63 spike peptides, collected before COVID-19 vaccination. Explained via the paper, the cell subset or site label denotes: HCoV-NL63 spike overlapping peptide pool stimulation. The CDR3 reads as follows: CASSHPGQSSYNEQFF. The DNA sequence is TGTGCCAGCAGCCATCCGGGACAGAGCTCCTACAATGAGCAGTTCTTC. The full variable domain, with segments outside the CDR3 supplied by the reference TRBV7-2 and TRBJ2-1 proteins, appears as GAGVSQSPSNKVTEKGKDVELRCDPISGHTALYWYRQSLGQGLEFLIYFQGNSAPDKSGLPSDRFSAERTGGSVSTLTIQRTQQEDSAVYLCASSHPGQSSYNEQFFGPGTRLTVL.